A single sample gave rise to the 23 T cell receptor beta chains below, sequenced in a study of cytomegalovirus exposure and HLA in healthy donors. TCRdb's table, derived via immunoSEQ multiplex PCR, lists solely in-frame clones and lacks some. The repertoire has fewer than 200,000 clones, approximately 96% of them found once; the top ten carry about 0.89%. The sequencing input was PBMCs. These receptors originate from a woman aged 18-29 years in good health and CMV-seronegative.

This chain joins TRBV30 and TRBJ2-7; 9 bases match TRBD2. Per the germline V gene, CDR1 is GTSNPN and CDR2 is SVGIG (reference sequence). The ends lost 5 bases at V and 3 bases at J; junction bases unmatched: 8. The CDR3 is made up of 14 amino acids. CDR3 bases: TGTGCCTGGGCCCTTAGCGGGGGTTACTACGAGCAGTACTTC. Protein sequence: CAWALSGGYYEQYF.

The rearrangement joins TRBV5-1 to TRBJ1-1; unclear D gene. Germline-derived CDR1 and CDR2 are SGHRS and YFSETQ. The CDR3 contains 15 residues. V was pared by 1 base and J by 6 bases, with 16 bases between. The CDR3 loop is CASSLSQVPGAEAFF. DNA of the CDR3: TGCGCCAGCAGCTTGAGCCAGGTACCGGGAGCTGAAGCTTTCTTT.

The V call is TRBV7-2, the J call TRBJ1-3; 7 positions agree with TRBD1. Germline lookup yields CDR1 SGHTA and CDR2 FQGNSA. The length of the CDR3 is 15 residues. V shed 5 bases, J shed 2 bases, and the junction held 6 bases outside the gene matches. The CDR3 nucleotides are TGTGCCAGCAGCGTGGACAGGATGCCTGGAAACACCATATATTTT. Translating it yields CASSVDRMPGNTIYF.

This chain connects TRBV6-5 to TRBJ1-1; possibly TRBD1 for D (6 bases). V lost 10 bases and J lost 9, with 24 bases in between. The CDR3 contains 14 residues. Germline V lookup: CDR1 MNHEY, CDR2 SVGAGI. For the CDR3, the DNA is TGTGCCACGAAGGAGAAACAGGGATGGCACCAAGCTTTCTTT. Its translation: CATKEKQGWHQAFF.

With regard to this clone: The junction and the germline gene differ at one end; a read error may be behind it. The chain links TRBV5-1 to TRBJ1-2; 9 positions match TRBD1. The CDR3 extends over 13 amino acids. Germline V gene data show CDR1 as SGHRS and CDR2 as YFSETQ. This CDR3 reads CASSPGTGWGSLF. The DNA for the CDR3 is TGCGCCAGCAGCCCAGGGACAGGGTGGGGCTCGCTCTTC.

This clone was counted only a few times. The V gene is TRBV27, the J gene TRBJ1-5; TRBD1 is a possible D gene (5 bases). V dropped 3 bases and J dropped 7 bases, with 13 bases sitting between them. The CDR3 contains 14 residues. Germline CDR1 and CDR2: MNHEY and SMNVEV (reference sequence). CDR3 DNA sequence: TGTGCCAGCAGTTTGGAGCGGGGGTACCAGCCCCAGCATTTT. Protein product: CASSLERGYQPQHF.

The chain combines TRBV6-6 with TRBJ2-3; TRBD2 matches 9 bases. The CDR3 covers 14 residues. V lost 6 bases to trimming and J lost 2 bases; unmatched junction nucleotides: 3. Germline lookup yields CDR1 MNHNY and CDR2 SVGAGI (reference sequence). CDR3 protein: CASRVAGDTDTQYF. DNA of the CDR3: TGTGCCAGCAGAGTAGCGGGGGACACAGATACGCAGTATTTT.

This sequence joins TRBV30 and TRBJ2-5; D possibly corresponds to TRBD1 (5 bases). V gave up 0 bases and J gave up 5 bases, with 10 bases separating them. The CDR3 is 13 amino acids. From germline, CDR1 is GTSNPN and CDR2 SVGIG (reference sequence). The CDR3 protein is CAWSVRWGETQYF. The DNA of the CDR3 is TGTGCCTGGAGTGTACGCTGGGGCGAGACCCAGTACTTC.

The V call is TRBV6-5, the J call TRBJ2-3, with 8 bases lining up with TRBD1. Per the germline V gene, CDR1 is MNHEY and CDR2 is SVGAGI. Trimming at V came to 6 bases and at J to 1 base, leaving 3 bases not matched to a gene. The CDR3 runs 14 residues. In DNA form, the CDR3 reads TGTGCCAGCAGGGACAGGGCTGGCACAGATACGCAGTATTTT. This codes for CASRDRAGTDTQYF.

Here the CDR3 DNA reads TGTGCCAGCAGTAAAGAACGGACAGGGCGCAATCAGCCCCAGCATTTT. Translated: CASSKERTGRNQPQHF. The chain employs TRBV2 and TRBJ1-5; TRBD1 matches 8 bases. The CDR3 runs 16 residues. V shed 5 bases, J shed 2 bases, and the junction held 8 bases outside the gene matches. Germline CDR1 SNHLY, CDR2 FYNNEI.

CDR3 residues: CAISESADGYTF. For the CDR3, the DNA is TGTGCCATCAGTGAGTCTGCGGATGGCTACACCTTC. The genes are TRBV10-3 and TRBJ1-2; D is ambiguous. Germline V CDR1 and CDR2: ENHRY, SYGVKD. The V end was cut by 0 bases, the J end by 6 bases, with 5 bases between. CDR3 length: 12 amino acids.

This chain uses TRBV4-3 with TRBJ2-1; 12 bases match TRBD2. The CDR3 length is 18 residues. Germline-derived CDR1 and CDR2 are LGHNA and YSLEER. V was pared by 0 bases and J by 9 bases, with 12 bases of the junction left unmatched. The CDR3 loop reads CASSQDSWASGGAGEQFF. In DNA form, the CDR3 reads TGCGCCAGCAGCCAAGACTCATGGGCTAGCGGGGGGGCCGGTGAGCAGTTCTTC.

The CDR3 DNA is TGTGCCTGGAGACAGGACAGCTCCTATAATTCACCCCTCCACTTT. Translating it yields CAWRQDSSYNSPLHF. The chain employs TRBV30 and TRBJ1-6; tentatively, D is TRBD1 (6 bases). V was trimmed by 3 bases and J by 0 bases, leaving 9 bases between them. Per the germline V gene, CDR1 is GTSNPN and CDR2 is SVGIG (reference sequence). This CDR3 spans 15 amino acids.

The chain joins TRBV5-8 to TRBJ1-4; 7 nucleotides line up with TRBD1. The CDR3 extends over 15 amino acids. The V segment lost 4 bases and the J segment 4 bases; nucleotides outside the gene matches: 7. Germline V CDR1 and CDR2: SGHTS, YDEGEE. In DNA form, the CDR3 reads TGTGCCAGCAGCCTAGGGACAGAAGTTAATGAAAAACTGTTTTTT. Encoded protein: CASSLGTEVNEKLFF. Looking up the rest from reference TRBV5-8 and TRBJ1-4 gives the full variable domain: EAGVTQSPTHLIKTRGQQATLRCSPISGHTSVYWYQQALGLGLQFLLWYDEGEERNRGNFPPRFSGRQFPNYSSELNVNALELEDSALYLCASSLGTEVNEKLFFGSGTQLSVL.

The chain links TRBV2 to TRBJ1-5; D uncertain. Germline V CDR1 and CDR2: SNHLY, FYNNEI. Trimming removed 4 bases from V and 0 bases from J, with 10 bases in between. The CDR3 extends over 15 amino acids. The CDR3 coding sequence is TGTGCCAGCAGTGGGGAGGGAGATAGCAATCAGCCCCAGCATTTT. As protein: CASSGEGDSNQPQHF.

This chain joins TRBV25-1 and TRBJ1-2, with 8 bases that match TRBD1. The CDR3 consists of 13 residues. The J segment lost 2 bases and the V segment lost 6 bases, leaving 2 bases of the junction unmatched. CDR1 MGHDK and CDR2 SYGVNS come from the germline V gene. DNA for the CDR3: TGTGCCAGCAGAAGGACAGGGAACTATGGCTACACCTTC. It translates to CASRRTGNYGYTF.

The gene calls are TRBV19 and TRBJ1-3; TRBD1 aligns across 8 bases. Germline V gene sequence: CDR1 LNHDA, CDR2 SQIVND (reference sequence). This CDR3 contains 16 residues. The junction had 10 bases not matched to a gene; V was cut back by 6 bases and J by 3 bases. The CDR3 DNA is TGTGCCAGTAGCAGGCTGGACAGGGAGTTTGGAAACACCATATATTTT. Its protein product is CASSRLDREFGNTIYF.

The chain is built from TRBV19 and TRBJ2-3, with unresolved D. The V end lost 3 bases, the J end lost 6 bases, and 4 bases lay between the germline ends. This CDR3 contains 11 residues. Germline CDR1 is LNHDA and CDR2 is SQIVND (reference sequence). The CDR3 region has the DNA TGTGCCAGTAGTATCGAGGATACGCAGTATTTT. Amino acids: CASSIEDTQYF.

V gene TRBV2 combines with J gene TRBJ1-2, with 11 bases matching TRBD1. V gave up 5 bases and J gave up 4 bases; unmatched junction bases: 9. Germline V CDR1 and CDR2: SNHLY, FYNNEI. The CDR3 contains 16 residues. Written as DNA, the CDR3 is TGTGCCAGCAGTCGGGGACAGGGGGTTGCAATCTATGGCTACACCTTC. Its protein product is CASSRGQGVAIYGYTF.

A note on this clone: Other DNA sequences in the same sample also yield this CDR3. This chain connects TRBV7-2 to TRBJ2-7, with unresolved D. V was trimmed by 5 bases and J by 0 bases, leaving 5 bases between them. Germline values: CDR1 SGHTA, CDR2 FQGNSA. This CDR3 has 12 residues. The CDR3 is CASSPNSYEQYF. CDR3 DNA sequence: TGTGCCAGCAGCCCTAACTCCTACGAGCAGTACTTC.

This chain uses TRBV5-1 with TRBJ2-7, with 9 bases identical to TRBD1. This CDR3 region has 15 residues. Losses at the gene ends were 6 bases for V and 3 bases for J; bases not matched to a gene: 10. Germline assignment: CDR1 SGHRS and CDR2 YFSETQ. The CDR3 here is CASNFRPGQGYEQYF. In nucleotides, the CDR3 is TGCGCCAGCAACTTCCGCCCGGGACAGGGCTACGAGCAGTACTTC.

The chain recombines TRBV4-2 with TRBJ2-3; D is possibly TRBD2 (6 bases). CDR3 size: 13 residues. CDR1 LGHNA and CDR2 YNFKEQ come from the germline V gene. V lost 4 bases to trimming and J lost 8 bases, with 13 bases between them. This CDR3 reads CASSPGESATQYF. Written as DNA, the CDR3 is TGTGCCAGCAGCCCGGGAGAGAGTGCTACGCAGTATTTT.

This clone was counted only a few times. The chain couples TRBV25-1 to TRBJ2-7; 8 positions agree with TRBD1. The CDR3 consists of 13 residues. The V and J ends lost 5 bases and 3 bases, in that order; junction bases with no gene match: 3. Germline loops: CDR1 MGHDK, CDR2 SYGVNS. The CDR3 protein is CASSIGTGYEQYF. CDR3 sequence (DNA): TGTGCCAGCAGTATCGGGACAGGCTACGAGCAGTACTTC.